The clone carrying this TCR beta chain was seen a few times. As yet, its antigen is unknown. The germline V and J ends were trimmed by 0 bases and 8 bases, with 13 bases remaining between them. The CDR3 runs 15 residues. Germline lookup yields CDR1 WNHNN and CDR2 SYGVQD (reference sequence). The record originates from a study of CD8 T cells in ankylosing spondylitis. Study conclusions and caveats: Some motif variants had been reported before (in reactive arthritis synovial fluid and blood).

From the 5' RACE reads, TCRdb called clonotypes with MiXCR, one entry per CDR3 protein. The sample holds a few hundred thousand distinct CDR3 sequences; roughly 20% are singletons and the top ten take roughly 8%. This chain links TRBV10-1 with TRBJ2-2; a weak D match, TRBD1 (5 bases). The receptor was derived from a male donor with ankylosing spondylitis or in good health (not recorded which). Input material: blood, either unsorted or a sorted T cell fraction (not recorded which). CDR3 loop: CASSESARGAGELFF. As DNA, the CDR3 is TGCGCCAGCAGTGAGTCAGCTAGGGGCGCGGGGGAGCTGTTTTTT.